This TCR beta chain was recovered during a study of OX40 agonist ivuxolimab in advanced cancers. Overall study results and limits: Researchers did not establish what antigens the expanded peripheral T cells target. Nonresponders included some who also had low normalized T-cell clonal expansion.

In the case of this clone: Its cognate antigen is unknown.

The CDR3 has 14 amino acids. The ends lost 5 bases at V and 8 bases at J; junction bases unmatched: 7. CDR1 is MDHEN and CDR2 is SYDVKM in the germline V gene. Patients were ineligible given autoimmune disease history or systemic immunosuppression. TCRdb's copy holds only in-frame clones and misses some; the assay was immunoSEQ multiplex PCR. Among under 55,000 clones, 85% to 95% were seen once, and the ten largest hold around 26%. The chain couples TRBV28 to TRBJ2-1, with 9 nucleotides matching TRBD2. The sample in question was CD4+ or CD8+ T cells sorted from blood, obtained in a trial of the OX40 agonist ivuxolimab. The clonotype comes from an adult with an advanced solid tumor such as melanoma, head and neck, liver or kidney cancer. CDR3 nucleotide sequence: TGTGCCAGCAGTAGACTAGCGGAGGTAGATGAGCAGTTCTTC. It yields the protein CASSRLAEVDEQFF.